The next 5 T cell receptor beta chains were all read from a single sample in a study of tumor-infiltrating lymphocytes in primary liver carcinoma. Unsorted bulk tissue of roughly 20-34 mg yielded co-extracted RNA and DNA. Total RNA (roughly 530 ng) served as template for TCR beta cDNA synthesis primed by a constant-region primer. Libraries of TCR beta came from three nested multiplex PCR rounds with slightly modified ARM-PCR. TRBV1-TRBV30 forward primers paired with a C-beta reverse primer were used in the first two PCR rounds, which ran approximately 10 cycles each. In TCRdb, the multiplex PCR reads were re-called with MiXCR into one record per CDR3 protein. The repertoire holds 25,000 to 35,000 distinct CDR3 sequences, with roughly 78% as singletons. The sample comprised liver tumor tissue from sampling region 3. Subset noted: tumor region T3, left-lateral pole. These receptors originate from a woman younger than 45 with primary liver carcinoma and hepatitis B virus infection.

This clonotype has at least ten counts. The chain employs TRBV12-3 or TRBV12-4 and TRBJ2-1; D not resolved. V lost 4 bases and J lost 10, with 14 bases in between. This CDR3 comprises 13 residues. The CDR3 DNA is TGTGCCAGCAGTTCCCCATCAGCGTGGGAGCAGTTCTTC. Encoded protein: CASSSPSAWEQFF.

For this clonotype: The junction differs from germline at one of its ends, possibly a read error. This chain connects TRBV4-3 to TRBJ2-1, with a possible D match to TRBD2 (6 bases). Germline CDR1 and CDR2: LGHNA and YSLEER. This CDR3 comprises 16 residues. As DNA, the CDR3 is TGCATCCGCAGCCAAGATGCGGGAAGCTCCTACAATGGGCAGTTCTTC. It codes for CIRSQDAGSSYNGQFF.

This chain connects TRBV12-3 or TRBV12-4 to TRBJ1-5; D unclear. This CDR3 comprises 12 residues. Trimming pared 6 bases from V and 7 bases from J, leaving 10 bases between. The CDR3, as DNA: TGTGCCAGCAGCAATCGTGGGCAGCCCCAGCATTTT. The encoded protein is CASSNRGQPQHF.

By sample fraction, this clonotype is medium-sized. The chain is built from TRBV6-6 and TRBJ1-5, with 7 bases fitting TRBD1. Germline trimming cut 5 bases from V and 7 bases from J; bases unmatched to any gene: 8. The CDR3 loop spans 14 amino acids. In germline, CDR1 is MNHNY, CDR2 SVGAGI (reference sequence). The CDR3 region has the DNA TGTGCCAGCAGTACAACAGGGGTCGGCCAGCCCCAGCATTTT. Translation gives CASSTTGVGQPQHF.

To note about this clonotype: This could be a read error, since a much larger clone is one nucleotide away. In this CDR3 the conserved last residue, phenylalanine or tryptophan, is missing, so a read error is likely. The rearrangement joins TRBV29-1 to TRBJ2-3; a weak D match, TRBD2 (6 bases). V was pared by 7 bases and J by 6 bases, with 17 bases between. This CDR3 comprises 13 residues. Germline CDR1 SQVTM, CDR2 ANQGSEA. The CDR3 nucleotides read TGCAGCGCGGTGAGCGGGCCGTCGGATACGCAGTATTTA. Translated, it gives CSAVSGPSDTQYL.